Listed below are T cell receptor beta chains from one sample, sequenced in a study of T cells after yellow fever vaccination. TCRdb reprocessed the 5' RACE reads via MiXCR and lists one record per CDR3 protein. The sample holds about 340,000 distinct CDR3 sequences; around 3.9% are singletons and the top ten take less than 25%. The input for sequencing was PBMCs, taken 5 days after the yellow fever booster vaccination. The receptors stem from a man younger than 35 who received the YFV17D yellow fever vaccine. Both conserved end residues are part of each CDR3.

J: TRBJ1-2; V: TRBV7-2; CDR3: CASSPPGTAPFGGYTF
J: TRBJ1-4; V: TRBV5-1; CDR3: CASRSMGQGHEKLFF
J: TRBJ2-2; V: TRBV2; CDR3: CASSTRQGWVTGELFF
J: TRBJ1-4; V: TRBV5-5; CDR3: CASRPPTGESEKLFF
J: TRBJ1-2; V: TRBV3-1; CDR3: CASSPGTDSRGYTF
J: TRBJ2-5; V: TRBV11-2; CDR3: CASSPGGNSFLSQETQYF
J: TRBJ2-1; V: TRBV4-3; CDR3: CASSHQTSGGSKQFF
J: TRBJ1-1; V: TRBV7-2; CDR3: CASSFTDRRLWSTEAFF
J: TRBJ2-1; V: TRBV18; CDR3: CASSPGLVKYNEQFF
J: TRBJ2-7; V: TRBV11-2; CDR3: CASRSRGGDEQYF
J: TRBJ2-5; V: TRBV20-1; CDR3: CSARDSLQETQYF
J: TRBJ1-1; V: TRBV4-3; CDR3: CASSTPGGTEAFF
J: TRBJ2-6; V: TRBV4-3; CDR3: CASSHRGRAGANVLTF
J: TRBJ2-1; V: TRBV11-2; CDR3: CASSLSGGDPSSYNEQFF
J: TRBJ1-1; V: TRBV29-1; CDR3: CSVTGTAGTEAFF
J: TRBJ2-3; V: TRBV4-2; CDR3: CASSQGDEGTDTQYF
J: TRBJ2-6; V: TRBV12-3/TRBV12-4; CDR3: CASTKGLNRGVAGANVLTF
J: TRBJ2-7; V: TRBV4-3; CDR3: CASSQDVEGYEQYF
J: TRBJ2-7; V: TRBV20-1; CDR3: CSARDPGATYEQYF
J: TRBJ2-3; V: TRBV29-1; CDR3: CSVEDRVPDTQYF
J: TRBJ2-3; V: TRBV7-3; CDR3: CASSFGGAGTDTQYF
J: TRBJ1-2; V: TRBV7-2; CDR3: CASSSRGGNYGYTF
J: TRBJ2-7; V: TRBV7-9; CDR3: CASSRRWTSSYEQYF
J: TRBJ1-2; V: TRBV7-2; CDR3: CASSPRGVWHGYTF
J: TRBJ2-3; V: TRBV19; CDR3: CASSIYPGTEQYF
J: TRBJ2-5; V: TRBV7-2; CDR3: CASSPKETQYF
J: TRBJ2-7; V: TRBV20-1; CDR3: CSARDRTGNEQYF
J: TRBJ1-6; V: TRBV28; CDR3: CASGEFRNLHF
J: TRBJ2-2; V: TRBV5-1; CDR3: CASSSAGPNTGELFF
J: TRBJ2-3; V: TRBV19; CDR3: CASSTPSTDTQYF
J: TRBJ2-5; V: TRBV12-3/TRBV12-4; CDR3: CASGMETQYF
J: TRBJ2-3; V: TRBV5-1; CDR3: CASSLASSGHSTDTQYF
J: TRBJ2-7; V: TRBV29-1; CDR3: CSVGTSGGAYEQYF
J: TRBJ2-1; V: TRBV19; CDR3: CASSKGYNEQFF
J: TRBJ2-5; V: TRBV6-2/TRBV6-3; CDR3: CASSGRNQETQYF
J: TRBJ2-1; V: TRBV4-2; CDR3: CASSQDGTSGYNEQFF
J: TRBJ2-1; V: TRBV11-2; CDR3: CASSMRQGFNEQFF
J: TRBJ1-4; V: TRBV12-3/TRBV12-4; CDR3: CASSFWDSNEKLFF
J: TRBJ2-2; V: TRBV10-1; CDR3: CASRVARTGELFF
J: TRBJ1-5; V: TRBV4-3; CDR3: CASSQDRARGPESMDQPQHF
J: TRBJ1-2; V: TRBV20-1; CDR3: CSASWVREKDGYTF
J: TRBJ1-2; V: TRBV29-1; CDR3: CSVETGQYGYTF
J: TRBJ2-3; V: TRBV27; CDR3: CASSLLAGGYTDTQYF
J: TRBJ1-2; V: TRBV7-2; CDR3: CASSLARRQSYGYTF
J: TRBJ1-1; V: TRBV12-3/TRBV12-4; CDR3: CASSFFGGHMNTEAFF
J: TRBJ1-1; V: TRBV6-5; CDR3: CASKRDRGFYTEAFF
J: TRBJ2-7; V: TRBV7-9; CDR3: CASAPAGVGEQYF
J: TRBJ1-1; V: TRBV5-4; CDR3: CASSPPGQVYTEAFF
J: TRBJ2-1; V: TRBV20-1; CDR3: CSAKDIPSYNEQFF
J: TRBJ2-3; V: TRBV7-9; CDR3: CASSLARGGGASTDTQYF